This T cell receptor beta chain was profiled in a study of blood T cell repertoires in COVID-19. Study background: Samples taken during acute and convalescent COVID-19 were collected in the United States, Italy and Spain. Sample material is recorded as cDNA or gDNA derived from T cells, B-cell-depleted T cells, or PBMCs.

How the authors handled the data: Cell counts per sample came from amplifying reference gene primers. TCRdb's table, derived via immunoSEQ multiplex PCR, lists solely in-frame clones and lacks some. V, J and clone size are taken as reported in that table, and D and trimming were inferred from the DNA itself. The table lists under 80,000 clones, 88% of them singletons, with around 1.5% in the top ten. Germline-derived CDR1 and CDR2 are SGDLS and YYNGEE. The CDR3 extends over 12 amino acids. V lost 4 bases and J lost 15, with 17 bases in between. The chain links TRBV9 to TRBJ2-1; D call uncertain. The sequenced material came from peripheral blood. This sequence was found in a human donor in a cohort sampled during active COVID-19. CDR3 DNA sequence: TGTGCCAGCAGCCTGGTAGGAGAACTTCGGTTCTTC. This sequence encodes CASSLVGELRFF.